The 22 T cell receptor beta chains listed next were all sequenced from one sample in a study of T cells in localized non-small cell lung cancer. Using immunoSEQ multiplex PCR, the repertoire was profiled, and TCRdb retains in-frame clones only, with some absent. The repertoire holds 1,500 to 2,000 clones, less than 40% seen once, with roughly 13% in the top ten. This specimen was lung tumor tissue, taken before any cancer treatment. These receptors originate from a woman aged 35 to 70 with stage I lung adenocarcinoma.

V usage is TRBV25-1 and J usage is TRBJ1-4, with a weak D call TRBD1 (5 bases). V lost 5 bases to trimming and J lost 8 bases, with 9 bases between them. This CDR3 is 12 amino acids long. Germline V gene sequence: CDR1 MGHDK, CDR2 SYGVNS. CDR3 nucleotides: TGTGCCAGCAGTAAGGGACTCGAAAAACTGTTTTTT. The encoded protein is CASSKGLEKLFF.

CDR3 amino acids: CASSPPGQGNQPQHF. In DNA, the CDR3 is TGTGCCAGCTCACCTCCGGGACAGGGAAATCAGCCCCAGCATTTT. The chain is built from TRBV18 and TRBJ1-5; 9 nucleotides align to TRBD1. The CDR3 runs 15 residues. The germline V gene encodes CDR1 KGHSH and CDR2 LQKENI. V dropped 3 bases and J dropped 4; count of bases not matched to a gene: 4.

This clone was counted between two and nine times. The rearrangement joins TRBV30 to TRBJ1-2, with TRBD1 as a possible D gene (6 bases). Germline V gene lookup returns CDR1 GTSNPN and CDR2 SVGIG (reference sequence). V lost 0 bases, J lost 8 bases, and 13 bases lay in between. This CDR3 spans 13 amino acids. The DNA of the CDR3 is TGTGCCTGGAGTGTCAGGGAGGGGGGCGGCTACACCTTC. Its protein product is CAWSVREGGGYTF.

The CDR3 DNA reads TGTGCCAGTAGTAGGACGGGTGGGGGGCAGCCCCAGCATTTT. Protein sequence: CASSRTGGGQPQHF. The rearrangement uses TRBV19 and TRBJ1-5; possible D gene TRBD1, 5 bases. The CDR3 is 14 amino acids. Trimming left V 4 bases short and J 7 bases short, with 14 bases between. The germline V gene encodes CDR1 LNHDA and CDR2 SQIVND (reference sequence). Full variable domain (missing parts from reference TRBV19 and TRBJ1-5): DGGITQSPKYLFRKEGQNVTLSCEQNLNHDAMYWYRQDPGQGLRLIYYSQIVNDFQKGDIAEGYSVSREKKESFPLTVTSAQKNPTAFYLCASSRTGGGQPQHFGDGTRLSIL.

The V call is TRBV28, the J call TRBJ2-7; possible D gene TRBD1, 7 bases. With 7 bases removed from V and 5 bases from J, the gap between germline ends came to 18 bases. Germline CDR1 and CDR2: MDHEN and SYDVKM. This CDR3 comprises 14 residues. DNA of the CDR3: TGTGCCAGCAATTCCCCAGGGGGGTACGACGAGCAGTACTTC. Translated: CASNSPGGYDEQYF.

This clone was seen just once. CDR3 in amino acids: CSASQSPDTEAFF. In DNA, the CDR3 is TGCAGCGCCTCGCAGTCGCCGGACACTGAAGCTTTCTTT. This rearrangement joins TRBV29-1 to TRBJ1-1; D unresolved. The CDR3 loop spans 13 amino acids. Per the germline V gene, CDR1 is SQVTM and CDR2 is ANQGSEA. V was cut by 7 bases and J by 3 bases, with 15 bases left in between.

This clone counts as medium-sized (0.01 to 0.1%). The chain has TRBV11-3 and TRBJ2-3; 11 nucleotides match TRBD2. CDR3 size: 16 residues. Germline V gene lookup returns CDR1 SGHNT and CDR2 YENEEA. Losses at the gene ends were 1 base for V and 6 bases for J; bases not matched to a gene: 6. The CDR3: CASSLVRLAGRDTQYF. The CDR3 bases are TGTGCCAGCAGCTTAGTAAGACTAGCGGGGAGGGATACGCAGTATTTT.

The chain combines TRBV11-3 with TRBJ2-2, with 9 bases aligning to TRBD1. Germline CDR1 and CDR2: SGHNT and YENEEA. The V gene end was trimmed by 3 bases and the J gene end by 4 bases; junction bases not matched to a gene: 3. The CDR3 is made up of 15 amino acids. The CDR3 coding sequence is TGTGCCAGCAGCTTGACAGGGGGAAGCACCGGGGAGCTGTTTTTT. Amino acid sequence: CASSLTGGSTGELFF.

This sequence joins TRBV12-5 and TRBJ2-2; tentative D call: TRBD1 (6 bases). V lost 5 bases, J lost 1 base, and 14 bases lay in between. CDR3 length equals 16 residues. Germline assignment: CDR1 LGHNT and CDR2 FRNRAP. The CDR3 DNA sequence: TGTGCTAGTGGTCCTCAGGGGAGTTTGAACACCGGGGAGCTGTTTTTT. It is translated as CASGPQGSLNTGELFF.

The CDR3 DNA reads TGTGCCAGCAGCTCGAGATCGTATAGCAATCAGCCCCAGCATTTT. It is translated as CASSSRSYSNQPQHF. The chain couples TRBV11-3 to TRBJ1-5; D call uncertain. V lost 4 bases and J lost 0, with 10 bases in between. CDR1 SGHNT and CDR2 YENEEA come from the germline V gene. The CDR3 extends over 15 amino acids.

The gene calls are TRBV29-1 and TRBJ2-5, with TRBD2 as a possible D gene (5 bases). With 8 bases removed from V and 4 bases from J, the gap between germline ends came to 14 bases. CDR3 size: 12 residues. Germline V gene lookup returns CDR1 SQVTM and CDR2 ANQGSEA. The DNA of the CDR3 is TGCAGCCTCGGACTTCTTGGAGAGACCCAGTACTTC. The encoded protein is CSLGLLGETQYF.

This chain uses TRBV6-8 with TRBJ1-4, with no clear D. Trimming took 5 bases from V and 7 from J, leaving 8 bases between them. The germline V gene encodes CDR1 MNHGY and CDR2 SAAAGT. This CDR3 spans 12 amino acids. Written as DNA, the CDR3 is TGTGCCAGCAGTGAGGATGGTGAAAAACTGTTTTTT. This codes for CASSEDGEKLFF.

The V call is TRBV19, the J call TRBJ2-2; 9 nucleotides align to TRBD2. The CDR3 is 17 amino acids. V dropped 2 bases and J dropped 4; count of bases not matched to a gene: 8. Per germline, CDR1 LNHDA and CDR2 SQIVND (reference sequence). This CDR3 reads CASSIIAGARVTGELFF. For the CDR3, the DNA is TGTGCCAGTAGTATAATAGCGGGAGCCCGGGTCACCGGGGAGCTGTTTTTT.

This clone was seen a handful of times. This chain connects TRBV28 to TRBJ1-5; D may be TRBD1 (5 bases). V gave up 2 bases and J gave up 2 bases, with 16 bases separating them. The CDR3 has 17 residues. Germline V gene sequence: CDR1 MDHEN, CDR2 SYDVKM. The CDR3 coding sequence is TGTGCCAGCAGTTTAAATGGACACTTAATGCGCAATCAGCCCCAGCATTTT. Protein: CASSLNGHLMRNQPQHF.

The V gene is TRBV18, the J gene TRBJ2-6; D not certain. V lost 4 bases to trimming and J lost 0 bases, with 13 bases between them. Germline CDR1 and CDR2: KGHSH and LQKENI. The CDR3 covers 17 residues. Here the CDR3 DNA reads TGTGCCAGCTCACGACAAGGAGATAACTCTGGGGCCAACGTCCTGACTTTC. Translating it yields CASSRQGDNSGANVLTF. Variable domain in full (rest from reference TRBV18 and TRBJ2-6): NAGVMQNPRHLVRRRGQEARLRCSPMKGHSHVYWYRQLPEEGLKFMVYLQKENIIDESGMPKERFSAEFPKEGPSILRIQQVVRGDSAAYFCASSRQGDNSGANVLTFGAGSRLTVL.

This clone occurred a few times. The V and J genes are TRBV11-3 and TRBJ1-1; D unclear. This CDR3 has 16 amino acids. Trimming removed 5 bases at V and 4 bases at J, with 20 bases between. The germline CDR1 and CDR2 sequences are SGHNT and YENEEA. The CDR3 protein is CASSRKRANGGTEAFF. The CDR3 DNA reads as TGTGCCAGCAGCCGGAAAAGGGCGAACGGAGGCACTGAAGCTTTCTTT.

The V call is TRBV29-1, the J call TRBJ2-7; TRBD1 aligns across 8 bases. J gave up 6 bases and V 1 base, and 11 bases lay outside the gene matches. In germline, CDR1 is SQVTM, CDR2 ANQGSEA. The CDR3 totals 15 residues. The CDR3: CSVEVGSGGASEQYF. The CDR3 coding sequence is TGCAGCGTTGAAGTTGGTTCAGGGGGCGCATCCGAGCAGTACTTC.

V gene TRBV19 combines with J gene TRBJ1-4, with D uncertain. This CDR3 region has 14 residues. Germline V gene data show CDR1 as LNHDA and CDR2 as SQIVND (reference sequence). V was cut by 5 bases and J by 4 bases, with 11 bases left in between. CDR3 sequence (DNA): TGTGCCAGTAGTTTCGACGGAGATAATGAAAAACTGTTTTTT. Translated, it gives CASSFDGDNEKLFF.

A few counts support this clone. This chain connects TRBV9 to TRBJ2-7, with D possibly matching TRBD1 (6 bases). Trimming removed 4 bases from V and 6 bases from J, with 14 bases in between. The CDR3 is made up of 13 amino acids. The V gene's germline CDR1 is SGDLS and CDR2 YYNGEE. The CDR3 DNA follows: TGTGCCAGCAGCCTCAGGGGTACCAGCGAGCAGTACTTC. Its protein is CASSLRGTSEQYF.

The V call is TRBV14, the J call TRBJ2-1, with unresolved D. The CDR3 covers 13 residues. The V end lost 2 bases, the J end lost 12 bases, and 14 bases lay between the germline ends. Germline lookup yields CDR1 SGHDN and CDR2 FVKESK. CDR3 residues: CASSQSVGLPQFF. The CDR3 DNA is TGTGCCAGCAGCCAATCGGTCGGCCTCCCGCAGTTCTTC.

V is TRBV2 and J is TRBJ1-2; 9 nucleotides align to TRBD1. The CDR3 runs 13 residues. Germline loops: CDR1 SNHLY, CDR2 FYNNEI. V dropped 7 bases and J dropped 2; count of bases not matched to a gene: 2. CDR3 bases: TGTGCCAGCATGGGGACAGGGAACTATGGCTACACCTTC. Encoded protein: CASMGTGNYGYTF.

The rearrangement uses TRBV5-1 and TRBJ1-2; 11 bases are shared with TRBD1. The CDR3 covers 14 residues. The J segment lost 5 bases and the V segment lost 4 bases, leaving 4 bases of the junction unmatched. CDR1 is SGHRS, CDR2 YFSETQ, per germline. The CDR3 sequence: CASSTGQGEYGYTF. The CDR3, as DNA: TGCGCCAGCAGCACGGGACAGGGGGAATATGGCTACACCTTC.